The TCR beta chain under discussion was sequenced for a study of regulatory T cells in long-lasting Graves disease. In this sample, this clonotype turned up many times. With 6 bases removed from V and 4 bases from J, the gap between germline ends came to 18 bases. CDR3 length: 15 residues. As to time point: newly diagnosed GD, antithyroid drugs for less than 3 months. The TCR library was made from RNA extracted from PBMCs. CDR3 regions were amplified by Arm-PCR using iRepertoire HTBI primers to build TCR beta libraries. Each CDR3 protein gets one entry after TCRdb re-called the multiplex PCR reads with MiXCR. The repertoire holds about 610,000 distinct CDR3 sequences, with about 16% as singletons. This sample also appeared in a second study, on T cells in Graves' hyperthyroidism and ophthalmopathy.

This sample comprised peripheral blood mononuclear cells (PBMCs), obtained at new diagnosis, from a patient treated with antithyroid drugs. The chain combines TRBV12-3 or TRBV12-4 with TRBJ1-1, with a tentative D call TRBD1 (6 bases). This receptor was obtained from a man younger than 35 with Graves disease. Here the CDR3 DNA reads TGTGCCAGCAGCCCTTATGGGGGGCTGGGCACTGAAGCTTTCTTT. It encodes CASSPYGGLGTEAFF.